These 21 T cell receptor beta chains were all obtained from the same sample, sequenced in a study of blood T cells in healthy people across ages. A sample-barcoded 5' primer and a J-beta primer mix were used in a second PCR of about 6 to 12 cycles. TCRdb called the 5' RACE reads again in MiXCR, with one record for every CDR3 protein. The sample lists roughly 2 million distinct CDR3 sequences; 49% were seen once. The sample taken for sequencing was blood. All receptors come from a woman between 40 and 55 years old in good health.

In its sample, this clonotype was seen a few times. The chain couples TRBV27 to TRBJ2-6; TRBD1 matches 10 bases. The V gene's germline CDR1 is MNHEY and CDR2 SMNVEV (reference sequence). With V trimmed by 2 bases and J by 4 bases, 5 bases remained unmatched. This CDR3 comprises 17 residues. CDR3 amino acids: CASSLRDRGAGANVLTF. The CDR3 DNA sequence: TGTGCCAGCAGTTTACGGGACAGGGGTGCAGGGGCCAACGTCCTGACTTTC.

The V call is TRBV4-3, the J call TRBJ2-4; 8 positions match TRBD1. The trim removed 2 bases at V and 0 bases at J, leaving 6 bases unmatched. CDR3 length: 17 amino acids. CDR1 LGHNA and CDR2 YSLEER come from the germline V gene. The CDR3 sequence is CASSQLDRGLAKNIQYF. The CDR3 DNA is TGCGCCAGCAGCCAACTAGACAGGGGACTAGCCAAAAACATTCAGTACTTC.

The chain is built from TRBV6-5 and TRBJ1-1; D call uncertain. Trimming cost V 2 bases and J 4 bases, with 11 bases left between them. The CDR3 covers 14 residues. In germline, CDR1 is MNHEY, CDR2 SVGAGI. CDR3 region: CASSYGRLGTEAFF. CDR3 DNA sequence: TGTGCCAGCAGTTACGGACGGTTGGGCACTGAAGCTTTCTTT.

The chain is built from TRBV6-6 and TRBJ2-5; 10 bases map to TRBD2. Matching the DNA end better, TRBJ2-7 makes the J call doubtful. The germline V gene encodes CDR1 MNHNY and CDR2 SVGAGI (reference sequence). The length of the CDR3 is 15 residues. DNA for the CDR3: TGTGCCAGCAGAGTGGAGCGGGGGGGCCTCAACGAGCAGTACTTC. Translating it yields CASRVERGGLNEQYF.

As to this clonotype: A read error may produce the germline difference seen at one junction end. This chain connects TRBV24-1 to TRBJ2-1; D perhaps matches TRBD2 (5 bases). The CDR3 is 18 residues long. Germline V gives CDR1 KGHDR, CDR2 SFDVKD. The CDR3 region has the DNA TGTGCCACCAGTGATATGAACGCGGGTATAGGCTCCTGCAATGAGCAGTTCTTC. This codes for CATSDMNAGIGSCNEQFF.

The V gene is TRBV29-1, the J gene TRBJ2-3; 9 nucleotides match TRBD2. Germline trimming cut 4 bases from V and 1 base from J; bases unmatched to any gene: 6. The CDR3 totals 15 residues. Germline V gives CDR1 SQVTM, CDR2 ANQGSEA. The CDR3 loop reads CSVAGRGRGTDTQYF. The CDR3 DNA sequence: TGCAGCGTTGCAGGTCGCGGGAGGGGCACAGATACGCAGTATTTT.

J is TRBJ2-3 and V is TRBV2; no definite D call. Germline CDR1 is SNHLY and CDR2 is FYNNEI. With 7 bases removed from V and 5 bases from J, the gap between germline ends came to 10 bases. The CDR3 consists of 12 residues. CDR3 in amino acids: CASKTDGDTQYF. The CDR3 coding sequence is TGTGCCAGCAAAACAGACGGAGATACGCAGTATTTT.

With respect to this clonotype: A much larger clonotype is one base distant, so this may be a read error. CDR3 sequence: CASSLDSSQPQHF. Written as DNA, the CDR3 is TGTGCCAGCAGCTTAGATAGCAGTCAGCCCCAGCATTTT. The J gene is TRBJ1-5, the V gene TRBV7-6; no clear D gene. The germline V gene encodes CDR1 SGHVS and CDR2 FNYEAQ. The CDR3 has 13 residues. The complete variable domain, with remaining parts taken from reference TRBV7-6 and TRBJ1-5, reads GAGVSQSPRYKVTKRGQDVALRCDPISGHVSLYWYRQALGQGPEFLTYFNYEAQQDKSGLPNDRFSAERPEGSISTLTIQRTEQRDSAMYRCASSLDSSQPQHFGDGTRLSIL.

The V call is TRBV7-2, the J call TRBJ2-3; 7 bases line up with TRBD2. From germline, CDR1 is SGHTA and CDR2 FQGNSA. Trimming removed 2 bases from V and 0 bases from J; junction bases left unmatched: 5. This CDR3 has 16 residues. The CDR3 DNA reads TGTGCCAGCAGCTTAACCAGCGGGGTTAGCACAGATACGCAGTATTTT. Protein product: CASSLTSGVSTDTQYF.

This clonotype was counted a few times. CDR3 DNA: TGTGCCAGCAGTTACGGTCGGACAGCCGGAAAAGAGACCCAGTACTTC. Protein: CASSYGRTAGKETQYF. The chain has TRBV6-2 or TRBV6-3 and TRBJ2-5, with D maybe TRBD1 (6 bases). The CDR3 totals 16 residues. The V gene's germline CDR1 is MNHEY and CDR2 SVGEGT. Trimming removed 2 bases at V and 3 bases at J, with 16 bases between.

This clonotype was detected a few times. The chain joins TRBV27 to TRBJ2-7, with 8 positions matching TRBD1. Germline V gene data show CDR1 as MNHEY and CDR2 as SMNVEV (reference sequence). The CDR3 has 12 amino acids. V gave up 10 bases and J gave up 3 bases; unmatched junction bases: 5. The CDR3 protein is CATGQGHYEQYF. DNA for the CDR3: TGTGCCACCGGACAGGGCCACTACGAGCAGTACTTC.

The J gene is TRBJ1-4, the V gene TRBV3-1, with D tentatively TRBD1 (6 bases). Per germline, CDR1 LGHDT and CDR2 YNNKEL (reference sequence). The CDR3 has 18 amino acids. The V gene lost 0 bases and the J gene lost 6 bases, with 20 bases spanning the gap. The CDR3 reads CASSQEGVQRGSDEKLFF. The DNA of the CDR3 is TGTGCCAGCAGCCAAGAAGGAGTACAGAGGGGGAGTGATGAAAAACTGTTTTTT.

V usage is TRBV5-4 and J usage is TRBJ2-4, with TRBD1 matching 9 bases. The J call may be faulty, since TRBJ2-5 better matches the DNA end. Germline V gene data show CDR1 as SGHNT and CDR2 as YYREEE (reference sequence). The CDR3 length is 15 residues. The CDR3 sequence: CASSHRDRVVETQYF. In nucleotides, the CDR3 is TGTGCCAGCAGCCACCGGGACAGGGTTGTTGAGACCCAGTACTTC.

The V gene is TRBV20-1, the J gene TRBJ1-5; D is perhaps TRBD1 (6 bases). CDR1 and CDR2 (germline): DFQATT, SNEGSKA (reference sequence). There are 14 residues in the CDR3. V lost 8 bases and J lost 2, with 16 bases in between. The CDR3 loop reads CSTDGAGGNQPQHF. CDR3 nucleotide sequence: TGCAGTACAGACGGGGCAGGGGGCAATCAGCCCCAGCATTTT.

The chain carries TRBV7-2 and TRBJ2-3; D call uncertain. Germline CDR1 is SGHTA and CDR2 is FQGNSA. V gave up 5 bases and J gave up 0 bases, with 9 bases separating them. This CDR3 is 14 amino acids long. This CDR3 reads CASSPAQSTDTQYF. The DNA of the CDR3 is TGTGCCAGCAGCCCGGCGCAGAGCACAGATACGCAGTATTTT.

This clonotype has more than one count but fewer than ten. This chain links TRBV5-6 with TRBJ2-7, with a tentative D call TRBD1 (6 bases). V lost 4 bases and J 3 bases, leaving 17 bases between the germline ends. CDR3 length equals 15 residues. CDR1 and CDR2 from the germline V gene are SGHDT and YYEEEE. The DNA of the CDR3 is TGTGCCAGCAGCCTTCTGAGACAGGCGAGCTACGAGCAGTACTTC. Its translation: CASSLLRQASYEQYF.

The V call is TRBV9, the J call TRBJ2-7, with a tentative D call TRBD1 (6 bases). The CDR3 covers 13 residues. Germline-derived CDR1 and CDR2 are SGDLS and YYNGEE. The ends were cut back, 3 bases at V and 10 bases at J, with 17 bases in the middle. CDR3 nucleotide sequence: TGTGCCAGCAGCGCGCGACAGGTGACGCAACAGTACTTC. Its protein is CASSARQVTQQYF.

This clonotype was seen only a few times. This chain links TRBV24-1 with TRBJ2-5; 10 bases fit TRBD2. After removal of 7 bases from V and 4 bases from J, the junction contained 8 bases not matched to a gene. The CDR3 runs 15 residues. Germline V gene lookup returns CDR1 KGHDR and CDR2 SFDVKD. Here the CDR3 DNA reads TGTGCCACCAGCACCCCCTCTAGCGGGGGAGAGACCCAGTACTTC. Its translation is CATSTPSSGGETQYF.

This clonotype occurred a few times. The chain couples TRBV15 to TRBJ2-6; D is ambiguous. The CDR3 runs 16 residues. Trimming cost V 0 bases and J 4 bases, with 10 bases left between them. CDR1 and CDR2 from the germline V gene are LNHNV and YYDKDF (reference sequence). The CDR3 sequence is CATSRDPLSGANVLTF. CDR3 coding DNA: TGTGCCACCAGCAGAGATCCACTGTCCGGGGCCAACGTCCTGACTTTC. The whole variable domain, remainder taken from reference TRBV15 and TRBJ2-6, is DAMVIQNPRYQVTQFGKPVTLSCSQTLNHNVMYWYQQKSSQAPKLLFHYYDKDFNNEADTPDNFQSRRPNTSFCFLDIRSPGLGDTAMYLCATSRDPLSGANVLTFGAGSRLTVL.

The rearrangement uses TRBV21-1 and TRBJ1-2; the table's D call TRBD1 went unverified against the DNA. TRBV21-1 is given as a pseudogene. The CDR3 loop spans 16 amino acids. In nucleotides, the CDR3 is TGTGCCAGCAGCAAAGCGCGCAGGGACCGATACTGTGGCTACACCTTC. Translating gives CASSKARRDRYCGYTF.

V is TRBV24-1 and J is TRBJ2-4; D tentatively reads TRBD1 or TRBD2 (5 bases each). Germline V gives CDR1 KGHDR, CDR2 SFDVKD. Trimming took 5 bases from V and 5 from J, leaving 9 bases between them. The CDR3 is 13 amino acids. CDR3 in DNA: TGTGCCACCAGTGGGGACCAGCAAAACATTCAGTACTTC. Its translation: CATSGDQQNIQYF.